This T cell receptor beta chain was identified during a study of T-cell memory formation after mild COVID-19. One entry per CDR3 protein results from TCRdb running MiXCR on the 5' RACE reads. The sample includes hundreds of thousands of distinct CDR3 sequences, 20% to 25% of them seen just once. This receptor was identified in an adult woman who had mild COVID-19 (a few samples of this study predate the infection). Cell type and time point are not known. The source material was PBMCs or a T cell subset sorted from them (not recorded which).

The CDR3 loop reads CASSTGTGGEQYF. CDR3 coding DNA: TGTGCCAGCAGTACAGGGACGGGAGGCGAGCAGTACTTC. The J gene is TRBJ2-7, the V gene TRBV6-1; possible D gene TRBD2, 7 bases. The CDR3 covers 13 residues. V was cut by 5 bases and J by 6 bases, with 14 bases left in between. Germline-derived CDR1 and CDR2 are MNHNS and SASEGT.